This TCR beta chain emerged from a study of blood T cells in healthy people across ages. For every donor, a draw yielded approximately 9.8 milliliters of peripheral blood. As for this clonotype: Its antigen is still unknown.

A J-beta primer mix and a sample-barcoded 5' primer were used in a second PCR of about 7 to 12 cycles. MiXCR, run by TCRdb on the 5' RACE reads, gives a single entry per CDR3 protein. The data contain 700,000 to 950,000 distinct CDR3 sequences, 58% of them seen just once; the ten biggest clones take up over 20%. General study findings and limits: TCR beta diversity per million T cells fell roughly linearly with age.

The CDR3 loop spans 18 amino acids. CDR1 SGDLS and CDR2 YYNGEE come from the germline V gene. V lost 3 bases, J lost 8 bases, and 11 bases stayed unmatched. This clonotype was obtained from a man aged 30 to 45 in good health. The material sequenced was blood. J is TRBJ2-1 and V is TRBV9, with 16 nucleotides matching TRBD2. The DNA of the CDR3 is TGTGCCAGCAGCGCCTTGGGACTAGCGGGAGGGTCCAGTTATGAGCAGTTCTTC. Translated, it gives CASSALGLAGGSSYEQFF.